Each of the 6 T cell receptor beta chains below was sequenced from the same sample in a study of blood T cell repertoires in COVID-19. The assay was immunoSEQ multiplex PCR, and TCRdb's table has in-frame clones only and misses some. The data contain about 350,000 clones, 87% of them seen just once; the ten biggest clones take up roughly 1%. Sequenced sample: PBMCs or T cells enriched from blood (not recorded which). Source of these receptors: a woman between 25 and 40 years old who had recovered from COVID-19.

The CDR3, as DNA: TGCGCCAGCAGCCAAGATAATAGGACAGGGGATCGCGAGACCCAGTACTTC. Translated, it gives CASSQDNRTGDRETQYF. V and J are TRBV4-3 and TRBJ2-5, with TRBD1 matching 9 bases. After removal of 0 bases from V and 5 bases from J, the junction contained 10 bases not matched to a gene. The CDR3 extends over 17 amino acids. CDR1 is LGHNA and CDR2 is YSLEER in the germline V gene.

The V call is TRBV27, the J call TRBJ1-5; 9 positions match TRBD1. V was clipped by 0 bases and J by 8 bases; unmatched bases: 5. Germline V gene sequence: CDR1 MNHEY, CDR2 SMNVEV (reference sequence). The CDR3 extends over 15 amino acids. DNA for the CDR3: TGTGCCAGCAGTTTATCGAACAGGGGGCTCAAGCCCCAGCATTTT. Translating it yields CASSLSNRGLKPQHF.

The chain uses TRBV18 and TRBJ1-4; 9 nucleotides align to TRBD1. J was trimmed by 7 bases and V by 6 bases; bases with no gene match: 9. The CDR3 length is 15 residues. CDR1 is KGHSH and CDR2 is LQKENI in the germline V gene. CDR3 in amino acids: CASSRGTGGGEKLFF. The CDR3 coding sequence is TGTGCCAGCTCCCGGGGCACAGGGGGCGGTGAAAAACTGTTTTTT.

As concerns this clone: Relative to the germline gene, one junction end is altered; a read error may explain this. The J gene is TRBJ1-1, the V gene TRBV4-1; D gene uncertain. Per germline, CDR1 MGHRA and CDR2 YSYEKL. CDR3 length: 14 residues. In DNA, the CDR3 is TGCGCCAGCACCCAAGAGACGAGGAGCACTGAAGCTTTCTTT. Translation: CASTQETRSTEAFF.

The count of this clone is one. This CDR3 is CASSRSGGYYGYTF. The CDR3 DNA follows: TGTGCCAGCAGCCGTTCAGGGGGATACTATGGCTACACCTTC. The chain links TRBV3-1 (or the pseudogene TRBV3-2) to TRBJ1-2; 7 nucleotides align to TRBD1. CDR1 LGHDT and CDR2 YNNKEL come from the germline V gene (reference sequence). V lost 4 bases and J lost 3; bases outside the gene matches: 5. The CDR3 runs 14 residues.

Here the CDR3 DNA reads TGTGCCAGCAGTTCTGGACTAGCGCAACTCCAAGAGACCCAGTACTTC. Amino acids: CASSSGLAQLQETQYF. J is TRBJ2-5 and V is TRBV2; TRBD2 matches 9 bases. Germline CDR1 reads SNHLY; CDR2 reads FYNNEI. The CDR3 length is 16 residues. V dropped 5 bases and J dropped 1; count of bases not matched to a gene: 8.